This passage covers 17 T cell receptor beta chains from one sample sequenced in a study of CD8+CD57+ T cells in acquired aplastic anemia. CD8+CD57+ cell expansion, shown by flow cytometry, had occurred in the patients selected for sequencing. Using genomic DNA as the template, TCR beta VDJ and CDR3 profiling was carried out. TCRdb called the reads again in MiXCR, with one record for every CDR3 protein. The table includes around 180,000 distinct CDR3 sequences, about half detected once. The sequencing input was sorted CD4+, CD8+, or CD8+CD57+ T cells (not recorded which) from PBMCs. Receptor source: a human donor with aplastic anemia.

This clonotype has only one observation. This sequence joins TRBV10-3 and TRBJ1-1, with D tentatively TRBD1 (5 bases). V dropped 6 bases and J dropped 5 bases, with 10 bases sitting between them. Germline V lookup: CDR1 ENHRY, CDR2 SYGVKD. The length of the CDR3 is 12 residues. CDR3 loop: CAIRQGRTEAFF. In nucleotides, the CDR3 is TGTGCCATCAGGCAGGGCCGTACTGAAGCTTTCTTT.

This clonotype was counted ten times or more. This sequence joins TRBV7-8 and TRBJ2-2; TRBD1 agrees at 7 bases. Germline CDR1 is SGHVS and CDR2 is FQNEAQ. V gave up 5 bases and J gave up 6 bases; unmatched junction bases: 12. This CDR3 has 16 residues. The CDR3 DNA is TGTGCCAGCAGCGCCTACAGGGGCACCGGCGCCGGGGAGCTGTTTTTT. It specifies CASSAYRGTGAGELFF.

Ten or more counts support this clonotype. The V call is TRBV14, the J call TRBJ1-2; D call uncertain. The CDR3 sequence is 15 residues long. The germline V and J ends were trimmed by 0 bases and 4 bases, with 12 bases remaining between them. The germline CDR1 and CDR2 sequences are SGHDN and FVKESK. CDR3 sequence reads: CASSQDGDGFYGYTF. The CDR3 coding sequence is TGTGCCAGCAGCCAAGACGGAGACGGCTTCTATGGCTACACCTTC.

The gene calls are TRBV10-3 and TRBJ2-7; TRBD2 aligns across 9 bases. Germline V gives CDR1 ENHRY, CDR2 SYGVKD. This CDR3 has 14 residues. The ends lost 8 bases at V and 6 bases at J; junction bases unmatched: 11. The CDR3 DNA sequence: TGTGCCATCGGAACATCCTTAGCGGGAGTCGAGCAGTACTTC. Protein sequence: CAIGTSLAGVEQYF.

The rearrangement uses TRBV6-2 or TRBV6-3 and TRBJ2-5; D is possibly TRBD2 (6 bases). From germline, CDR1 is MNHEY and CDR2 SVGEGT. V was clipped by 0 bases and J by 7 bases, with 15 bases between them. The CDR3 is 15 amino acids. In DNA, the CDR3 is TGTGCCAGCAGTTACTCGGGGACTTCTTCGCGGACCCAGTACTTC. This gives the protein CASSYSGTSSRTQYF.

The rearrangement links TRBV19 to TRBJ1-4; D is perhaps TRBD1 (5 bases). The germline V gene has CDR1 LNHDA and CDR2 SQIVND (reference sequence). The CDR3 sequence is 12 residues long. The V gene lost 7 bases and the J gene lost 7 bases, with 10 bases spanning the gap. This CDR3 reads CASNWGGEKLFF. The CDR3 bases are TGTGCCAGTAATTGGGGCGGTGAAAAACTGTTTTTT.

This chain connects TRBV25-1 to TRBJ1-1, with TRBD1 identical over 7 bases. J lost 7 bases, V lost 8 bases, and 10 bases had no gene match. This CDR3 is 13 amino acids long. Germline V gene sequence: CDR1 MGHDK, CDR2 SYGVNS. The CDR3 nucleotides are TGTGCCAGCTTAGTTAAGGCAGGGGGTGAAGCTTTCTTT. Amino acids: CASLVKAGGEAFF.

This clonotype was observed at least ten times. This CDR3 is CASTGGQGHSPLHF. CDR3 DNA: TGTGCCAGCACCGGGGGACAGGGGCATTCACCCCTCCACTTT. This chain connects TRBV19 to TRBJ1-6; 10 positions match TRBD1. CDR1 and CDR2 from the germline V gene are LNHDA and SQIVND (reference sequence). V gave up 9 bases and J gave up 8 bases; unmatched junction bases: 7. CDR3 length: 14 amino acids. Together with reference TRBV19 and TRBJ1-6, the CDR3 gives the full variable domain: DGGITQSPKYLFRKEGQNVTLSCEQNLNHDAMYWYRQDPGQGLRLIYYSQIVNDFQKGDIAEGYSVSREKKESFPLTVTSAQKNPTAFYLCASTGGQGHSPLHFGNGTRLTVT.

Only a few counts were recorded for this clonotype. The chain couples TRBV10-3 to TRBJ2-3; the D gene is possibly TRBD2 (7 bases). V was clipped by 3 bases and J by 11 bases, with 15 bases between them. The germline V gene encodes CDR1 ENHRY and CDR2 SYGVKD. The CDR3 is made up of 13 amino acids. The CDR3 is CAISEGGRGWQYF. The DNA for the CDR3 is TGTGCCATCAGTGAAGGAGGGAGGGGGTGGCAGTATTTT.

The chain has TRBV20-1 and TRBJ1-5; tentatively, D is TRBD1 (6 bases). The CDR3 consists of 14 residues. Trimming stripped 6 bases from V and 0 bases from J, with 12 bases between. Germline CDR1 is DFQATT and CDR2 is SNEGSKA (reference sequence). The CDR3 reads CSATGTRSNQPQHF. The DNA for the CDR3 is TGCAGTGCGACCGGGACACGTAGCAATCAGCCCCAGCATTTT.

In this sample, this clonotype turned up a few times. The chain has TRBV27 and TRBJ2-7; D might be TRBD1 (6 bases). The CDR3 has 14 amino acids. The germline V and J ends were trimmed by 2 bases and 6 bases, with 14 bases remaining between them. Germline V gives CDR1 MNHEY, CDR2 SMNVEV (reference sequence). The CDR3 nucleotides are TGTGCCAGCAGTTTAGTAGGCAGGGGATCCGAGCAGTACTTC. It specifies CASSLVGRGSEQYF.

The CDR3 loop is CATSDQTGETQYF. The CDR3 DNA sequence: TGTGCCACCAGTGATCAGACAGGGGAGACCCAGTACTTC. This sequence joins TRBV24-1 and TRBJ2-5; 7 bases fit TRBD1. The CDR3 has 13 amino acids. After removal of 3 bases from V and 5 bases from J, the junction contained 2 bases not matched to a gene. Germline assignment: CDR1 KGHDR and CDR2 SFDVKD.

The table lists this clonotype with a few counts. The gene calls are TRBV10-3 and TRBJ2-7; D is unresolved. CDR1 and CDR2 (germline): ENHRY, SYGVKD. The CDR3 is 12 residues long. V gave up 6 bases and J gave up 1 base, with 7 bases separating them. The CDR3 DNA sequence: TGTGCCATCAGGGACGGATCCTACGAGCAGTACTTC. Its protein is CAIRDGSYEQYF.

This clonotype was detected ten times or more. The J gene is TRBJ2-1, the V gene TRBV7-9, with 9 bases identical to TRBD2. Looked up from germline, CDR1 is SEHNR and CDR2 is FQNEAQ (reference sequence). There are 16 residues in the CDR3. Trimming at V came to 5 bases and at J to 4 bases, leaving 9 bases not matched to a gene. Here the CDR3 reads CASSRPSSGAYNEQFF. The CDR3 coding sequence is TGTGCCAGCAGCCGACCGTCTAGCGGGGCTTACAATGAGCAGTTCTTC.

The J gene is TRBJ2-4, the V gene TRBV7-9, with a weak D call TRBD1 (6 bases). CDR1 is SEHNR, CDR2 FQNEAQ, per germline (reference sequence). V dropped 4 bases and J dropped 8 bases, with 9 bases sitting between them. The CDR3 spans 12 residues. The CDR3 region has the DNA TGTGCCAGCAGCTACAGGGTGGACATTCAGTACTTC. Protein product: CASSYRVDIQYF.

About this clonotype: This may be a read error: a much more frequent sequence differs by one nucleotide. The rearrangement joins TRBV4-1 to TRBJ2-7; D is possibly TRBD1 or TRBD2 (6 bases each). This CDR3 spans 15 amino acids. Per the germline V gene, CDR1 is MGHRA and CDR2 is YSYEKL. CDR3 in amino acids: CASSVRTVGLNGQYF. The CDR3 bases are TGTGCCAGCAGCGTACGGACAGTGGGACTCAACGGGCAGTACTTC.

V and J are TRBV15 and TRBJ2-1; 7 bases match TRBD2. Trimming cost V 3 bases and J 2 bases; bases outside gene matches: 10. From germline, CDR1 is LNHNV and CDR2 YYDKDF (reference sequence). The CDR3 totals 17 residues. The CDR3 DNA follows: TGTGCCACCAGCAGCTTAGATAGCGGGTTTGCCTACAATGAGCAGTTCTTC. Its translation: CATSSLDSGFAYNEQFF.